This T cell receptor beta chain was sequenced in a study of cytomegalovirus exposure and HLA in healthy donors. The study's findings and limits: The classifier was said to identify cytomegalovirus status with high specificity and sensitivity. Rarity held for most TCR sequences, but there were some public TCRs that occurred in many donors.

Data came from immunoSEQ multiplex PCR; TCRdb stores just in-frame clones and leaves some out. The sample consists of some 200,000 clones, about 89% of them appearing once. Donors were drawn from the approximately 110-subject validation cohort, separate from the roughly 670-subject first cohort. Germline V gene sequence: CDR1 SGHTA, CDR2 FQGNSA. V lost 5 bases and J lost 5; bases outside the gene matches: 9. The CDR3 sequence is 16 residues long. Comments on this clone: What it binds is not known.

The sequence was obtained from a man in his thirties or forties in good health and CMV-seropositive. The rearrangement links TRBV7-2 to TRBJ2-2; TRBD1 aligns across 9 bases. The sequenced sample consisted of PBMCs. DNA for the CDR3: TGTGCCAGCAGCCCTAGAGGGACAGGGATTACCGGGGAGCTGTTTTTT. Protein sequence: CASSPRGTGITGELFF.